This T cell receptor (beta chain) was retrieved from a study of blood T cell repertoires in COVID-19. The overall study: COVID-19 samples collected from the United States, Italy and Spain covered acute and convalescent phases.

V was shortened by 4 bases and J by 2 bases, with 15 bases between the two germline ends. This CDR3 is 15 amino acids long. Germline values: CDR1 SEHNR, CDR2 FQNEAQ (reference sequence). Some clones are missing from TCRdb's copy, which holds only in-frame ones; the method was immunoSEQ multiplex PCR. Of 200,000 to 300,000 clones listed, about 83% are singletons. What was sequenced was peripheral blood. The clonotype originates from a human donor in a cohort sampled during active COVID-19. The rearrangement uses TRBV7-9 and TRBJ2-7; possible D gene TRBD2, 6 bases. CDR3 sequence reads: CASSWDGGSPYEQYF. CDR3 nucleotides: TGTGCCAGCAGCTGGGACGGGGGTTCCCCCTACGAGCAGTACTTC.